The 21 T cell receptor beta chains reported below all come from one sample, sequenced in a study of T cell changes during pregnancy in multiple sclerosis. Sequencing was performed with immunoSEQ multiplex PCR; in TCRdb, only in-frame clones are kept and a portion is missing. The table includes under 40,000 clones, 90% detected once. The sequencing used CD8+ T cells from peripheral blood mononuclear cells, collected before pregnancy. The receptor source for this set is a female donor with multiple sclerosis, enrolled in a pregnancy study.

V and J are TRBV28 and TRBJ2-3, with TRBD1 matching 8 bases. The CDR3 runs 15 residues. Germline lookup yields CDR1 MDHEN and CDR2 SYDVKM. V shed 3 bases and J 7 bases; nucleotides not matched to a gene: 9. CDR3 loop: CASSFYNRQGNTQYF. DNA for the CDR3: TGTGCCAGCAGTTTTTATAACCGACAGGGGAATACGCAGTATTTT.

This chain uses TRBV27 with TRBJ1-5, with D possibly TRBD1 on 6 matching bases. Between the trimmed V and J ends, which lost 1 base and 0 bases, there was a span of 16 bases. Per the germline V gene, CDR1 is MNHEY and CDR2 is SMNVEV (reference sequence). This CDR3 has 18 amino acids. The CDR3, as DNA: TGTGCCAGCAGTTTATTTTGGACAGCGGGGTATAGCAATCAGCCCCAGCATTTT. Translating gives CASSLFWTAGYSNQPQHF.

The rearrangement joins TRBV5-6 to TRBJ1-1; D gene uncertain. Germline V gene data show CDR1 as SGHDT and CDR2 as YYEEEE. The CDR3 spans 11 residues. V lost 3 bases and J 7 bases, leaving 7 bases between the germline ends. CDR3 sequence reads: CASSSRGEAFF. DNA for the CDR3: TGTGCCAGCAGCTCCCGGGGTGAAGCTTTCTTT.

V gene TRBV9 combines with J gene TRBJ2-1; possible D gene TRBD2, 6 bases. Germline V gene lookup returns CDR1 SGDLS and CDR2 YYNGEE. The CDR3 totals 16 residues. The V gene lost 6 bases and the J gene lost 0 bases, with 16 bases spanning the gap. The CDR3 nucleotides read TGTGCCAGCAACGTCGGGGCGGGACTCTCCTACAATGAGCAGTTCTTC. This codes for CASNVGAGLSYNEQFF.

This clone was recorded only once. The V gene is TRBV5-1, the J gene TRBJ2-3; 10 nucleotides match TRBD2. The germline V gene has CDR1 SGHRS and CDR2 YFSETQ. This CDR3 has 17 residues. Trimming removed 0 bases from V and 2 bases from J; junction bases left unmatched: 6. CDR3 sequence reads: CASSLVPAGGYTDTQYF. The CDR3 nucleotides read TGCGCCAGCAGCTTGGTGCCAGCGGGAGGGTACACAGATACGCAGTATTTT. The full variable domain, rest sourced from reference TRBV5-1 and TRBJ2-3, is KAGVTQTPRYLIKTRGQQVTLSCSPISGHRSVSWYQQTPGQGLQFLFEYFSETQRNKGNFPGRFSGRQFSNSRSEMNVSTLELGDSALYLCASSLVPAGGYTDTQYFGPGTRLTVL.

This clone has just one count. The chain is built from TRBV2 and TRBJ2-1; TRBD2 is a possible D gene (6 bases). Germline values: CDR1 SNHLY, CDR2 FYNNEI. Trimming removed 8 bases from V and 7 bases from J, with 15 bases in between. The CDR3 is 13 amino acids. CDR3: CASGRELMNEQFF. Here the CDR3 DNA reads TGTGCCAGCGGTCGGGAGCTTATGAATGAGCAGTTCTTC. Based on the CDR3 plus reference TRBV2 and TRBJ2-1, the full variable domain is EPEVTQTPSHQVTQMGQEVILRCVPISNHLYFYWYRQILGQKVEFLVSFYNNEISEKSEIFDDQFSVERPDGSNFTLKIRSTKLEDSAMYFCASGRELMNEQFFGPGTRLTVL.

This rearrangement joins TRBV27 to TRBJ1-1, with D unresolved. Germline V lookup: CDR1 MNHEY, CDR2 SMNVEV (reference sequence). CDR3 length equals 19 residues. Trimming shortened V by 6 bases and J by 1 base, and 27 bases separated the two germline ends. In DNA form, the CDR3 reads TGTGCCAGCAGCCGGGAACCTCTTACGATATGGGGTGGGAACACTGAAGCTTTCTTT. Its protein product is CASSREPLTIWGGNTEAFF.

V is TRBV7-9 and J is TRBJ2-2; 9 nucleotides line up with TRBD1. Per germline, CDR1 SEHNR and CDR2 FQNEAQ (reference sequence). This CDR3 is 13 amino acids long. V shed 9 bases, J shed 7 bases, and the junction held 6 bases outside the gene matches. CDR3 sequence: CARQGALHGELFF. The DNA of the CDR3 is TGTGCCAGACAGGGGGCGCTCCACGGGGAGCTGTTTTTT.

The rearrangement uses TRBV28 and TRBJ2-7, with a weak D call TRBD1 (6 bases). Trimming cost V 4 bases and J 3 bases, with 10 bases left between them. Germline assignment: CDR1 MDHEN and CDR2 SYDVKM. The CDR3 extends over 13 amino acids. The CDR3 spells CASSYDRFYEQYF. Here the CDR3 DNA reads TGTGCCAGCAGTTACGACAGGTTCTACGAGCAGTACTTC.

CDR3: CASSEATGVSSYNEQFF. CDR3 nucleotide sequence: TGTGCCAGCAGCGAGGCAACAGGGGTCAGTAGTTACAATGAGCAGTTCTTC. The chain recombines TRBV7-9 with TRBJ2-1, with 7 bases matching TRBD1. The CDR3 length is 17 residues. CDR1 and CDR2 (germline): SEHNR, FQNEAQ (reference sequence). The junction had 14 bases not matched to a gene; V was cut back by 5 bases and J by 4 bases.

The chain links TRBV2 to TRBJ1-4; unclear D gene. Trimming cost V 3 bases and J 0 bases, with 17 bases left between them. The CDR3 spans 18 residues. Germline-derived CDR1 and CDR2 are SNHLY and FYNNEI. The CDR3 sequence: CASSDPQDSTATNEKLFF. CDR3 sequence (DNA): TGTGCCAGCAGTGATCCCCAGGATTCAACCGCAACTAATGAAAAACTGTTTTTT.

This sequence joins TRBV7-8 and TRBJ2-1, with TRBD2 identical over 8 bases. The ends lost 5 bases at V and 7 bases at J; junction bases unmatched: 13. Germline CDR1 SGHVS, CDR2 FQNEAQ. The CDR3 runs 16 residues. The DNA of the CDR3 is TGTGCCAGCAGCGCCGCGACTAGCGAGACCCTAAATGAGCAGTTCTTC. Encoded protein: CASSAATSETLNEQFF.

The genes are TRBV2 and TRBJ1-4, with D possibly TRBD1 on 5 matching bases. V was pared by 7 bases and J by 2 bases, with 20 bases between. Germline V lookup: CDR1 SNHLY, CDR2 FYNNEI. CDR3 length: 17 amino acids. The CDR3 DNA reads as TGTGCCAGCAATCAAGGGGTGAGAGCCCCGACTAATGAAAAACTGTTTTTT. Translating gives CASNQGVRAPTNEKLFF.

The chain employs TRBV7-2 and TRBJ2-5; D is unclear. Germline values: CDR1 SGHTA, CDR2 FQGNSA. The CDR3 is 15 amino acids. V was clipped by 6 bases and J by 2 bases, with 16 bases between them. The CDR3 coding sequence is TGTGCCAGCAGTCTCGGTCGGAGTTGGCAAGAGACCCAGTACTTC. Amino acid sequence: CASSLGRSWQETQYF. The variable domain in full, completed from reference TRBV7-2 and TRBJ2-5, reads GAGVSQSPSNKVTEKGKDVELRCDPISGHTALYWYRQSLGQGLEFLIYFQGNSAPDKSGLPSDRFSAERTGGSVSTLTIQRTQQEDSAVYLCASSLGRSWQETQYFGPGTRLLVL.

V is TRBV6-1 and J is TRBJ1-1; TRBD1 is a possible D gene (5 bases). The CDR3 is made up of 15 amino acids. The germline CDR1 and CDR2 sequences are MNHNS and SASEGT. The V end was cut by 1 base, the J end by 1 base, with 10 bases between. The CDR3 region has the DNA TGTGCCAGCAGTGAAGGGAGGGGTAGGAACACTGAAGCTTTCTTT. Protein sequence: CASSEGRGRNTEAFF.

As concerns this clone: The sample has other DNA sequences that encode this CDR3 too. The V and J genes are TRBV7-2 and TRBJ2-7; D unresolved. Germline-derived CDR1 and CDR2 are SGHTA and FQGNSA. V was shortened by 1 base and J by 4 bases, with 8 bases between the two germline ends. The CDR3 has 13 residues. The CDR3 sequence: CASSLEENYEQYF. The CDR3 bases are TGTGCCAGCAGCTTAGAGGAGAATTACGAGCAGTACTTC.

V is TRBV27 and J is TRBJ1-5; 11 nucleotides line up with TRBD1. CDR1 is MNHEY, CDR2 SMNVEV, per germline (reference sequence). Unmatched junction bases numbered 5, after V lost 4 bases and J lost 0 bases. The CDR3 spans 17 residues. The CDR3 here is CASSSGQGAHSNQPQHF. CDR3 sequence (DNA): TGTGCCAGCAGTTCCGGACAGGGGGCTCATAGCAATCAGCCCCAGCATTTT.

This clone was seen just once. The V call is TRBV5-1, the J call TRBJ2-3, with TRBD2 identical over 7 bases. Trimming removed 0 bases from V and 4 bases from J; junction bases left unmatched: 5. The CDR3 loop spans 15 amino acids. Germline loops: CDR1 SGHRS, CDR2 YFSETQ. CDR3 amino acids: CASSLAGGLADTQYF. Here the CDR3 DNA reads TGCGCCAGCAGCTTGGCGGGGGGTCTTGCAGATACGCAGTATTTT.

The chain combines TRBV10-2 with TRBJ2-7, with D perhaps TRBD2 (5 bases). This CDR3 is built from 14 residues. With 4 bases removed from V and 4 bases from J, the gap between germline ends came to 14 bases. Germline CDR1 WSHSY, CDR2 SAAADI. This CDR3 is CASSVGLARYEQYF. The CDR3 DNA sequence: TGCGCCAGCAGTGTAGGGCTAGCAAGATACGAGCAGTACTTC.

V gene TRBV7-8 combines with J gene TRBJ2-2; 7 bases fit TRBD2. The germline CDR1 and CDR2 sequences are SGHVS and FQNEAQ. This CDR3 comprises 17 residues. The junction had 14 bases not matched to a gene; V was cut back by 5 bases and J by 5 bases. Here the CDR3 reads CASSPLATILRTGELFF. CDR3 nucleotide sequence: TGTGCCAGCAGCCCACTAGCGACCATATTAAGGACCGGGGAGCTGTTTTTT.

V gene TRBV2 combines with J gene TRBJ1-2; TRBD1 matches 8 bases. CDR3 length: 15 amino acids. Trimming removed 3 bases from V and 4 bases from J; junction bases left unmatched: 7. Germline V gene sequence: CDR1 SNHLY, CDR2 FYNNEI. The CDR3 DNA reads as TGTGCCAGCAGTGATGCAGGGGGCGGTAGCTATGGCTACACCTTC. This gives the protein CASSDAGGGSYGYTF.